This T cell receptor beta chain was sequenced in a study of T cell repertoires in cytomegalovirus infection. Germline lookup yields CDR1 SEHNR and CDR2 FQNEAQ (reference sequence). The ends were cut back, 5 bases at V and 8 bases at J, with 18 bases in the middle. The CDR3 has 15 amino acids. TCRdb re-analysed the reads in MiXCR, keeping a single row per CDR3 protein. Of hundreds of thousands of distinct CDR3 sequences in the sample, 11% were seen once. The rearrangement links TRBV7-9 to TRBJ2-2; a possible D gene is TRBD1 (5 bases). This receptor was obtained from a human donor in good health (CMV status not recorded). Some clones in this sample may be carry-over from other donors' samples. The sequenced sample was PBMCs. The DNA of the CDR3 is TGTGCCAGCAGCCGACCGGGCAGGGAAAAAGGGGAGCTGTTTTTT. This encodes CASSRPGREKGELFF.